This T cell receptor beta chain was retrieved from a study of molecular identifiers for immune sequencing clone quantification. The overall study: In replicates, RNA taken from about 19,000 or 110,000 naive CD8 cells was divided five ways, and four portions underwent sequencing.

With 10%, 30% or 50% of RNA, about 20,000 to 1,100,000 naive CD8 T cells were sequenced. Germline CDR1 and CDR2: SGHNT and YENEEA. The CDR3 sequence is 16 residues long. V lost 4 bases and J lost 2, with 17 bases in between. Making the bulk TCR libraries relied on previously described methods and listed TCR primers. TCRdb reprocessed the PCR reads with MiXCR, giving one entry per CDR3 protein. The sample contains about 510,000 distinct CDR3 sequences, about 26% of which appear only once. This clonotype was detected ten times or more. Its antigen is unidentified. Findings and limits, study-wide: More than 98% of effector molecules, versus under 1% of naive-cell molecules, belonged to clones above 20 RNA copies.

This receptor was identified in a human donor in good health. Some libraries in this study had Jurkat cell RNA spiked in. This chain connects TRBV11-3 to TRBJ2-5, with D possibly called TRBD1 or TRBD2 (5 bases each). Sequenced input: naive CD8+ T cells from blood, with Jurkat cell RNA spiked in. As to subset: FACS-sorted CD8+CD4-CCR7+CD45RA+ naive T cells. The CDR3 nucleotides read TGTGCCAGCAGCTCCAACCGGGGCAACGAGCAAGAGACCCAGTACTTC. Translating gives CASSSNRGNEQETQYF.